The sequence of this TCR beta chain was determined in a study of T cells in localized non-small cell lung cancer. Findings of the study overall: The appearance of a median approximately 61 of the top 100 tumor clones was seen in adjacent lung. Elevated circulating T cell density in blood was associated with longer overall survival. It was uninvolved adjacent lung that showed the highest T cell clonality, exceeding tumor.

For this clone: The antigen is unknown.

Unmatched junction bases numbered 10, after V lost 2 bases and J lost 0 bases. This CDR3 has 18 residues. From germline, CDR1 is LNHNV and CDR2 YYDKDF (reference sequence). Profiled with immunoSEQ multiplex PCR; TCRdb holds only in-frame clones, not every one. The data show around 29,000 clones, 88% seen once. The chain combines TRBV15 with TRBJ1-2; 9 positions agree with TRBD1. This TCR derives from a female donor of 60 years or more with stage III squamous cell lung carcinoma. The sequencing here drew on peripheral blood, taken before any cancer treatment. The CDR3 DNA reads TGTGCCACCAGCAGAACTCCGGGACAGGGAATTTCTAACTATGGCTACACCTTC. It translates to CATSRTPGQGISNYGYTF.